Listed here is a single TCR beta chain. The data belong to a study of blood T cells in healthy people across ages. CDR3 length equals 13 residues. Trimming cost V 10 bases and J 0 bases, with 10 bases left between them. Primed by a sample-barcoded 5' primer and a J-beta primer mix, a second PCR proceeded for roughly 6 to 12 cycles. TCRdb reprocessed the 5' RACE reads with MiXCR, giving one entry per CDR3 protein. The table lists around 1,000,000 distinct CDR3 sequences, roughly 24% of them singletons. The sample also formed part of further work on T cells of mothers and their children.

Material: blood. The V and J genes are TRBV12-3 or TRBV12-4 and TRBJ2-1, with D uncertain. The TCR originated in a girl aged 2 to 9 in good health. CDR3 sequence: CAIMKSSYNEQFF. The CDR3 coding sequence is TGTGCCATTATGAAGAGCTCCTACAATGAGCAGTTCTTC.